These 25 T cell receptor beta chains share one sample of origin, sequenced in a study of blood T cell repertoires in COVID-19. The data were produced by immunoSEQ multiplex PCR, yet TCRdb's version contains in-frame clones alone and is incomplete. Of roughly 180,000 clones detected, approximately 84% appear once; the ten largest clones hold approximately 7.1%. The sequencing input was peripheral blood. These TCRs come from a human donor in a cohort sampled during active COVID-19.

In this sample, this clone turned up a few times. The chain recombines TRBV27 with TRBJ2-7; tentative D call: TRBD2 (6 bases). Trimming removed 4 bases at V and 6 bases at J, with 13 bases between. This CDR3 has 13 residues. CDR1 and CDR2 (germline): MNHEY, SMNVEV (reference sequence). CDR3 sequence: CASSSGGPTEQYF. The CDR3 DNA reads TGTGCCAGCAGTTCCGGGGGTCCTACCGAGCAGTACTTC.

The chain couples TRBV5-4 to TRBJ1-2; 7 bases align to TRBD1. Trimming at V came to 4 bases and at J to 5 bases, leaving 8 bases not matched to a gene. This CDR3 is 14 amino acids long. The germline V gene has CDR1 SGHNT and CDR2 YYREEE (reference sequence). This chain's CDR3 is CASSRGTADYGYTF. The DNA for the CDR3 is TGTGCCAGCAGCAGGGGGACAGCCGATTATGGCTACACCTTC.

J is TRBJ1-1 and V is TRBV6-6, with TRBD1 matching over 7 bases. V was pared by 6 bases and J by 1 base, with 8 bases of the junction left unmatched. Germline V gives CDR1 MNHNY, CDR2 SVGAGI (reference sequence). The CDR3 is 15 amino acids. In DNA form, the CDR3 reads TGTGCCAGCAGCTCCGACAGGGTGGAGAACACTGAAGCTTTCTTT. Residues: CASSSDRVENTEAFF.

Written as DNA, the CDR3 is TGCGCCAGCAGCCTCACACGGACAGGGTTACCTCATACGCAGTATTTT. Protein product: CASSLTRTGLPHTQYF. This chain connects TRBV5-1 to TRBJ2-3; TRBD1 matches at 8 bases. With V trimmed by 4 bases and J by 7 bases, 14 bases remained unmatched. The CDR3 loop spans 16 amino acids. Germline-derived CDR1 and CDR2 are SGHRS and YFSETQ.

This chain joins TRBV29-1 and TRBJ2-5; 11 bases map to TRBD2. Trimming at V came to 6 bases and at J to 5 bases, leaving 8 bases not matched to a gene. The V gene's germline CDR1 is SQVTM and CDR2 ANQGSEA. The CDR3 runs 14 residues. CDR3 nucleotides: TGCAGCGTCCGTATTAGCGGGGGGGGTGAGACCCAGTACTTC. This codes for CSVRISGGGETQYF.

The rearrangement links TRBV5-1 to TRBJ1-1, with 9 bases aligning to TRBD1. Germline CDR1 SGHRS, CDR2 YFSETQ. Germline trimming cut 4 bases from V and 4 bases from J; bases unmatched to any gene: 17. The CDR3 runs to 18 residues. The CDR3 protein is CASSIQPPGTGSGTEAFF. CDR3 coding DNA: TGCGCCAGCAGCATCCAGCCACCCGGGACAGGGAGCGGCACTGAAGCTTTCTTT.

The chain carries TRBV12-3 or TRBV12-4 and TRBJ2-7, with D perhaps TRBD1 (5 bases). The V end lost 6 bases, the J end lost 3 bases, and 6 bases lay between the germline ends. This CDR3 comprises 11 residues. The CDR3 bases are TGTGCCAGCAGCCAGGGCTACGAGCAGTACTTC. Translating gives CASSQGYEQYF.

V is TRBV5-6 and J is TRBJ1-3; D is ambiguous. The V and J ends lost 2 bases and 0 bases respectively, with 9 bases between them. The CDR3 covers 15 residues. Looked up from germline, CDR1 is SGHDT and CDR2 is YYEEEE. The CDR3 DNA reads TGTGCCAGCAGCTTCCAGGTCACCTCTGGAAACACCATATATTTT. As protein: CASSFQVTSGNTIYF. Together with reference TRBV5-6 and TRBJ1-3, the CDR3 gives the full variable domain: DAGVTQSPTHLIKTRGQQVTLRCSPKSGHDTVSWYQQALGQGPQFIFQYYEEEERQRGNFPDRFSGHQFPNYSSELNVNALLLGDSALYLCASSFQVTSGNTIYFGEGSWLTVV.

The chain uses TRBV25-1 and TRBJ1-2; perhaps TRBD1 as D (6 bases). V was clipped by 5 bases and J by 7 bases, with 11 bases between them. This CDR3 is built from 12 residues. From germline, CDR1 is MGHDK and CDR2 SYGVNS. CDR3 protein: CASSRGAFGYTF. In DNA, the CDR3 is TGTGCCAGCAGTCGGGGGGCTTTTGGCTACACCTTC.

V and J are TRBV19 and TRBJ1-2; D is uncertain. This CDR3 contains 13 residues. Germline CDR1 is LNHDA and CDR2 is SQIVND (reference sequence). Trimming left V 2 bases short and J 2 bases short, with 6 bases between. The CDR3 nucleotides are TGTGCCAGTAGTATAAGCGAGAACTATGGCTACACCTTC. As protein: CASSISENYGYTF.

J is TRBJ2-7 and V is TRBV6-5, with TRBD1 matching 7 bases. V dropped 5 bases and J dropped 0; count of bases not matched to a gene: 7. In germline, CDR1 is MNHEY, CDR2 SVGAGI. The CDR3 contains 15 residues. CDR3 in amino acids: CASSRYQGDSYEQYF. In DNA form, the CDR3 reads TGTGCCAGCAGTAGGTACCAGGGGGACTCCTACGAGCAGTACTTC.

This chain connects TRBV4-1 to TRBJ1-1; no reliable D call. The germline gives CDR1 MGHRA, CDR2 YSYEKL. Trimming shortened V by 0 bases and J by 10 bases, and 9 bases separated the two germline ends. The CDR3 is 12 residues long. The CDR3 loop is CASSQDLMRAFF. The CDR3 coding sequence is TGCGCCAGCAGCCAAGATCTCATGCGAGCTTTCTTT.

Written as DNA, the CDR3 is TGTGCCAGCAGCCATCGCGGACAGGGAGGGAACGAGCAGTACTTC. Its translation is CASSHRGQGGNEQYF. This chain links TRBV14 with TRBJ2-7, with D possibly TRBD1 on 8 matching bases. CDR1 is SGHDN, CDR2 FVKESK, per germline. The CDR3 loop spans 15 amino acids. The V end lost 3 bases, the J end lost 5 bases, and 17 bases lay between the germline ends.

The rearrangement joins TRBV7-6 to TRBJ1-5, with D tentatively TRBD1 (5 bases). The germline gives CDR1 SGHVS, CDR2 FNYEAQ. The V end lost 4 bases, the J end lost 4 bases, and 14 bases lay between the germline ends. The CDR3 has 15 residues. The CDR3 is CASSSQSGPNQPQHF. CDR3 coding DNA: TGTGCCAGCAGCTCGCAGTCAGGGCCAAATCAGCCCCAGCATTTT.

The CDR3 bases are TGTGCCAGCAGCGCCCAGACAGGGGTCTCCTACGAGCAGTACTTC. This codes for CASSAQTGVSYEQYF. The chain joins TRBV9 to TRBJ2-7, with 8 bases aligning to TRBD1. This CDR3 is built from 15 residues. Germline V gene sequence: CDR1 SGDLS, CDR2 YYNGEE. V dropped 3 bases and J dropped 0; count of bases not matched to a gene: 5.

This chain joins TRBV4-2 and TRBJ2-1; TRBD1 might be the D (5 bases). The V gene lost 8 bases and the J gene lost 0 bases, with 14 bases spanning the gap. Per the germline V gene, CDR1 is LGHNA and CDR2 is YNFKEQ. CDR3 length equals 15 residues. The DNA of the CDR3 is TGTGCCAGCGGGAAACAGGAGAGCTCCTACAATGAGCAGTTCTTC. It codes for CASGKQESSYNEQFF.

The genes are TRBV7-8 and TRBJ1-6; tentative D call: TRBD1 (6 bases). This CDR3 is 12 amino acids long. From germline, CDR1 is SGHVS and CDR2 FQNEAQ. V lost 3 bases and J 15 bases, leaving 12 bases between the germline ends. The CDR3 loop reads CASSFGRGDLHF. Here the CDR3 DNA reads TGTGCCAGCAGCTTTGGCAGGGGTGACCTCCACTTT.

The rearrangement uses TRBV7-8 and TRBJ1-5; the D gene is possibly TRBD1 (5 bases). The V end lost 1 base, the J end lost 5 bases, and 6 bases lay between the germline ends. This CDR3 is 13 amino acids long. Germline V lookup: CDR1 SGHVS, CDR2 FQNEAQ. CDR3 region: CASSLGGDQPQHF. The CDR3 bases are TGTGCCAGCAGCTTAGGGGGGGATCAGCCCCAGCATTTT.

The genes are TRBV15 and TRBJ2-7, with D tentatively TRBD1 (5 bases). The germline V gene has CDR1 LNHNV and CDR2 YYDKDF (reference sequence). The CDR3 totals 18 residues. Trimming removed 3 bases from V and 0 bases from J, with 21 bases in between. For the CDR3, the DNA is TGTGCCACCAGCAGGGGGTGGGTGCAGGGTCCCGTCTCCTACGAGCAGTACTTC. Translating it yields CATSRGWVQGPVSYEQYF.

The V call is TRBV6-5, the J call TRBJ1-2; D unresolved. CDR1 MNHEY and CDR2 SVGAGI come from the germline V gene. The CDR3 loop spans 14 amino acids. V shed 2 bases and J shed 2 bases, with 9 bases lying between them. DNA for the CDR3: TGTGCCAGCAGTTACCGTAGAGGGAACTATGGCTACACCTTC. This translates into CASSYRRGNYGYTF.

The rearrangement links TRBV7-9 to TRBJ2-7, with 8 bases fitting TRBD2. The germline V gene encodes CDR1 SEHNR and CDR2 FQNEAQ (reference sequence). Germline trimming cut 6 bases from V and 3 bases from J; bases unmatched to any gene: 13. CDR3 length: 16 amino acids. CDR3 amino acids: CASSSSLAGGYYEQYF. The DNA of the CDR3 is TGTGCCAGCAGTTCCAGCCTTGCGGGGGGATACTACGAGCAGTACTTC.

The V and J genes are TRBV5-1 and TRBJ2-7; 10 bases line up with TRBD2. The CDR3 totals 14 residues. In germline, CDR1 is SGHRS, CDR2 YFSETQ. The ends lost 0 bases at V and 4 bases at J; junction bases unmatched: 1. The CDR3 sequence: CASSLGTSGYEQYF. CDR3 in DNA: TGCGCCAGCAGCTTGGGGACTAGCGGTTACGAGCAGTACTTC. Full variable domain (outside the CDR3, taken from reference TRBV5-1 and TRBJ2-7): KAGVTQTPRYLIKTRGQQVTLSCSPISGHRSVSWYQQTPGQGLQFLFEYFSETQRNKGNFPGRFSGRQFSNSRSEMNVSTLELGDSALYLCASSLGTSGYEQYFGPGTRLTVT.

The V gene is TRBV20-1, the J gene TRBJ2-7, with 8 positions matching TRBD1. Per the germline V gene, CDR1 is DFQATT and CDR2 is SNEGSKA (reference sequence). The junction had 4 bases not matched to a gene; V was cut back by 6 bases and J by 6 bases. The length of the CDR3 is 11 residues. The CDR3: CSAGTGGEQYF. The CDR3 coding sequence is TGCAGTGCGGGCACAGGGGGCGAGCAGTACTTC.

This sequence joins TRBV4-1 and TRBJ1-2; D may be TRBD1 (5 bases). Germline CDR1 is MGHRA and CDR2 is YSYEKL. V lost 8 bases, J lost 5 bases, and 9 bases lay in between. The CDR3 runs to 11 residues. The CDR3 DNA follows: TGCGCCAGCGGGGCCGGATATGGCTACACCTTC. It encodes CASGAGYGYTF.

The chain is built from TRBV27 and TRBJ2-3; TRBD2 agrees at 10 bases. The V gene end was trimmed by 2 bases and the J gene end by 1 base; junction bases not matched to a gene: 3. Germline-derived CDR1 and CDR2 are MNHEY and SMNVEV (reference sequence). CDR3 size: 16 residues. CDR3 in amino acids: CASSLNGLAGTDTQYF. The CDR3 DNA follows: TGTGCCAGCAGTTTAAATGGACTAGCGGGCACAGATACGCAGTATTTT.